A selection of T cell receptor beta chains follows, all from one sample in a study. TCRdb re-derived calls from the 5' RACE reads in MiXCR, one entry per CDR3 protein. The table shows fewer than 55,000 distinct CDR3 sequences, with 22% occurring only once. Material for sequencing was Tregs sorted from a lymph node. These receptors all come from a female donor with breast cancer. CDR3s include the opening cysteine and the closing phenylalanine or tryptophan. D genes are given only for firm matches. Clone size is shown for a subset of rows, as once, few, many or a class of expanded clone.

TRBJ2-1 | TRBV20-1 | medium-sized | TRBD2 | TGCAGTGCACGCGGACTAGCGGGAGAGAATGAGCAGTTCTTC | CSARGLAGENEQFF
TRBJ2-1 | TRBV9 | many | NA | TGTGCCAGCAGCGTAGCCGTTGGGTACAATGAGCAGTTCTTC | CASSVAVGYNEQFF
TRBJ2-5 | TRBV7-9 | many | NA | TGTGCCAGCAGCTTCCCAGCAGACCAAGAGACCCAGTACTTC | CASSFPADQETQYF
TRBJ1-3 | TRBV15 | NA | NA | TGTGCCACCAGCAGAGATAGGGACCCAGGAAACACCATATATTTT | CATSRDRDPGNTIYF
TRBJ2-1 | TRBV18 | few | TRBD1 | TGTGCCAGCTCCCCGTGGACAGGGATGAACAATGAGCAGTTCTTC | CASSPWTGMNNEQFF
TRBJ1-2 | TRBV27 | many | NA | TGTGCCAGCAGTTTATCGGGCCGGGTAGGTGGCTACACCTTC | CASSLSGRVGGYTF
TRBJ1-2 | TRBV7-9 | many | NA | TGTGCCAGCAGCTTAGCTCCAGAATTTAACTATGGCTACACCTTC | CASSLAPEFNYGYTF
TRBJ2-2 | TRBV4-1 | few | TRBD2 | TGCGCCAGCAGCCAGGGCGGACTAGCGGAGAACACCGGGGAGCTGTTTTTT | CASSQGGLAENTGELFF
TRBJ1-2 | TRBV11-2 | few | TRBD1 | TGTGCCAGCAGCTTCGACAGGGCCTATGGCTACACCTTC | CASSFDRAYGYTF
TRBJ2-7 | TRBV5-1 | many | NA | TGCGCCAGCAGCTTGGTCGGCCGCTCGAACGAGCAGTACTTC | CASSLVGRSNEQYF
TRBJ2-5 | TRBV5-1 | few | TRBD2 | TGCGCCAGCAGCCACGGGACTAGCGGGCGGGAGACCCAGTACTTC | CASSHGTSGRETQYF
TRBJ2-5 | TRBV10-3 | many | TRBD2 | TGTGCCATCAGTGATTCACTAGCGGGAGGAAGGGGCCAAGAGACCCAGTACTTC | CAISDSLAGGRGQETQYF
TRBJ1-1 | TRBV6-4 | many | NA | TGTGCCAGCAGTGTCGACCCTTCGAACACTGAAGCTTTCTTT | CASSVDPSNTEAFF
TRBJ1-2 | TRBV30 | few | NA | TGTGCCTGGACCGACGGGGTGGACTATGGCTACACCTTC | CAWTDGVDYGYTF
TRBJ2-4 | TRBV4-1 | few | NA | TGCGCCAGAGTCTACTTAACCGGGGCAAAGACCCGATCGAACTTC | CARVYLTGAKTRSNF
TRBJ2-4 | TRBV28 | few | TRBD1 | TGTGCCAGCAGTCTCCGGGACAGTCTCCTAGCCAAAAACATTCAGTACTTC | CASSLRDSLLAKNIQYF
TRBJ2-1 | TRBV11-2 | NA | TRBD2 | TGTGCCAGCAGCTCCCATAGCGGGAGGGATACTTACAATGAGCAGTTCTTC | CASSSHSGRDTYNEQFF
TRBJ2-6 | TRBV5-1 | many | TRBD1 | TGCGCCAGCAGCTTGGCCGGGACAGGGTATTCTGGGGCCAACGTCCTGACTTTC | CASSLAGTGYSGANVLTF
TRBJ1-5 | TRBV6-6 | NA | NA | TGTGCCAGCAGGTCAGGGGACGAGCCCCAGCATTTT | CASRSGDEPQHF
TRBJ2-6 | TRBV7-9 | many | TRBD2 | TGTGCCAACCCGCGGGAGGTAATAGACTCTGGGGCCAACGTCCTGACTTTC | CANPREVIDSGANVLTF
TRBJ2-7 | TRBV5-6 | NA | NA | TGTACCAGCAGCAAGGGGAGAATTCCGGGCGAGCAGTACTTC | CTSSKGRIPGEQYF
TRBJ2-5 | TRBV3-1 | NA | TRBD2 | TGTGCCAGCAGCCACTCCTCGGGTAGCGGGAGGGCCAGAGAGACCCAGTACTTC | CASSHSSGSGRARETQYF
TRBJ2-5 | TRBV10-2 | many | TRBD2 | TGCGCCAGCAGTGGGCCCGACGGGAGGGAGACCCAGTACTTC | CASSGPDGRETQYF
TRBJ1-1 | TRBV6-6 | NA | NA | TGTGCCACGGGGGCAGGGTGGCGCACTGAAGCTTTCTTT | CATGAGWRTEAFF
TRBJ2-7 | TRBV9 | few | NA | TGTGCCAGCAGCGTAGGGGCAGGGCTAGAGCAGTACTTC | CASSVGAGLEQYF
TRBJ2-7 | TRBV2 | few | NA | TGTGCCAGCAGTGGGGGCGCCTACGAGCAGTACTTC | CASSGGAYEQYF
TRBJ2-2 | TRBV7-7 | NA | NA | TGTGCCAGCAGCCCCTGGAGGGGGCAGGGCGGGGAGCTGTTTTTT | CASSPWRGQGGELFF
TRBJ1-2 | TRBV27 | many | NA | TGTGCCAGCAGTTTAACACGGACCATCGTTAACTATGGCTACACCTTC | CASSLTRTIVNYGYTF
TRBJ2-1 | TRBV20-1 | many | NA | TGCAGTGCTAGAAACCCGGGACCGTTGTTCAATGAGCAGTTCTTC | CSARNPGPLFNEQFF
TRBJ1-3 | TRBV4-2 | NA | NA | TGTGCCAGCAGCCAAGGAGGTTCGAGCTCTGGAAACACCATATATTTT | CASSQGGSSSGNTIYF
TRBJ2-3 | TRBV5-1 | NA | NA | TGCGCCAGCAGCAAAACAGATACGCAGTATTTT | CASSKTDTQYF
TRBJ2-2 | TRBV5-1 | once | TRBD1 | TGCGCCAACGGCCACGGGACAGGGAACACCGGGGAGCTGTTTTTT | CANGHGTGNTGELFF
TRBJ2-3 | TRBV20-1 | many | TRBD2 | TGCAGTGCTCCGAGGGCGGGACTAGTTTCAGATACGCAGTATTTT | CSAPRAGLVSDTQYF
TRBJ2-5 | TRBV4-1 | NA | NA | TGCGCCAGCAGCCAAGAGAACAGCCAAGAGACCCAGTACTTC | CASSQENSQETQYF
TRBJ2-7 | TRBV15 | few | NA | TGTGCCACCAGCGTGTCGGGCAGGGGAGACTACGAGCAGTACTTC | CATSVSGRGDYEQYF
TRBJ1-2 | TRBV20-1 | many | NA | TGCAGTGCTAGAGATCTGCCCGGTAGTGGCTACACCTTC | CSARDLPGSGYTF
TRBJ2-1 | TRBV20-1 | many | NA | TGCAGTGCCCATTCCGGGACTGGCGGGATCAATGAGCAGTTCTTC | CSAHSGTGGINEQFF
TRBJ1-2 | TRBV20-1 | few | NA | TGCAGTGCTCGAAACCGAGTGGGGGTAGGCTACACCTTC | CSARNRVGVGYTF
TRBJ2-3 | TRBV24-1 | many | NA | TGTGCCACCAGTGCTGCAGATACGCAGTATTTT | CATSAADTQYF
TRBJ2-1 | TRBV19 | many | TRBD2 | TGTGCCAGTAGTCCAAACACGGGACTAGCGGGAGTGAATGAGCAGTTCTTC | CASSPNTGLAGVNEQFF
TRBJ2-7 | TRBV20-1 | many | NA | TGCAGTGCTAGAGATAGTAAGACAATATCCTACGAGCAGTACTTC | CSARDSKTISYEQYF
TRBJ2-3 | TRBV6-5 | few | TRBD2 | TGTGCCAGCAGTTACTCTGAAACAGAGCCAAAACCCAAGCGGGAGGGCCGATCAGATACGCAGTATTTT | CASSYSETEPKPKREGRSDTQYF
TRBJ2-1 | TRBV4-2 | many | TRBD2 | TGTGCCAGCAGCCAAGATGCAGCGGGAGTGGATGAGCAGTTCTTC | CASSQDAAGVDEQFF
TRBJ1-1 | TRBV6-5 | many | NA | TGTGCCAGCAGTTACTCGGGGGGCCTGGACACTGAAGCTTTCTTT | CASSYSGGLDTEAFF
TRBJ2-7 | TRBV5-5 | NA | TRBD2 | TGTGCCAGCAGCTCCGGACTAGCGTACACCTACGAGCAGTACTTC | CASSSGLAYTYEQYF
TRBJ2-1 | TRBV20-1 | many | NA | TGCAGTGCCGGGACCGCCGAGTACAATGAGCAGTTCTTC | CSAGTAEYNEQFF
TRBJ2-3 | TRBV12-3/TRBV12-4 | few | TRBD2 | TGTGCCAGCACATCTAGCGGAACCACAGATACGCAGTATTTT | CASTSSGTTDTQYF
TRBJ2-3 | TRBV5-1 | medium-sized | NA | TGCGCCAGCAGCGGGAGAGATACGCAGTATTTT | CASSGRDTQYF
TRBJ2-7 | TRBV5-4 | NA | NA | TGTGCCAGCAGCGAATCGGGACCCCTGAACGAGCAGTACTTC | CASSESGPLNEQYF
TRBJ2-2 | TRBV4-2 | NA | TRBD2 | TGTGCCAGCAGCCAGCTAGCGGGAGGTAACACCGGGGAGCTGTTTTTT | CASSQLAGGNTGELFF
TRBJ1-4 | TRBV6-2/TRBV6-3 | few | NA | TGTGCCAGCAAACTCAGCAATAATGAAAAACTGTTTTTT | CASKLSNNEKLFF